This T cell receptor (beta chain) appears in the sequencing data of a study of T cell changes during pregnancy in multiple sclerosis. V was shortened by 4 bases and J by 8 bases, with 21 bases between the two germline ends. Per the germline V gene, CDR1 is SGDLS and CDR2 is YYNGEE. The CDR3 spans 15 residues. Assay used: immunoSEQ multiplex PCR; TCRdb lists only in-frame clones, some missing. Of more than 55,000 clones in the sample, more than 85% were seen once. The chain couples TRBV9 to TRBJ1-2, with D possibly being TRBD1 (6 bases). The sequenced sample was peripheral blood, obtained in the first trimester of pregnancy. This sequence was found in a female donor with multiple sclerosis, enrolled in a pregnancy study. The CDR3 DNA follows: TGTGCCAGCAGCCCGATCGGGGGGCGCGAGGGAGGCTACACCTTC. Its protein product is CASSPIGGREGGYTF.